The source of this T cell receptor (beta chain) is a study of cytomegalovirus exposure and HLA in healthy donors. In the PCR, 60 Vbeta and 13 Jbeta primers were used. Authors' data handling: A later analysis tallied 80 million to 100 million unique TCR beta chains, 9 million to 12 million of them shared. The assay was immunoSEQ multiplex PCR, and TCRdb's table has in-frame clones only and misses some. V and J calls and clone size follow that table, whereas D and trimming were derived from the DNA. The sample totals about 83,000 clones. This CDR3 spans 14 amino acids. Trimming removed 4 bases at V and 2 bases at J, with 9 bases between. From germline, CDR1 is SNHLY and CDR2 FYNNEI. As for the donors, each was a healthy bone marrow donor.

The chain uses TRBV2 and TRBJ2-1, with D maybe TRBD2 (5 bases). The sequence was obtained from a man aged 18 to 30 in good health and CMV-seropositive. Sequencing input: PBMCs. CDR3 DNA sequence: TGTGCCAGCAGTGGACTACTAGCCTACAATGAGCAGTTCTTC. This sequence encodes CASSGLLAYNEQFF.